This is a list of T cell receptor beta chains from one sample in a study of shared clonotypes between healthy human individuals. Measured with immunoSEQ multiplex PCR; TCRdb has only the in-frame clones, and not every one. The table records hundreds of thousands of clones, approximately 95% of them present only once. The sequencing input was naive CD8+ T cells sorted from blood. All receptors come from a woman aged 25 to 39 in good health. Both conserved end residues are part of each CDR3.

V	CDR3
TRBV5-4	CASSLKGGGGRRAYGYTF
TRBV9	CASSGRKQGGETQYF
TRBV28	CASSLHGFVDGYTF
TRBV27	CASSLWYNTEAFF
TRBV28	CASSSLTGLNQPQHF
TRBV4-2	CASSQDRSWTQYF
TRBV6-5	CASSYHRDTEAFF
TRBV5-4	CASSLDNEQYF
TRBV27	CASSARQGGSYNEQFF
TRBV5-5	CASSLMTGGFAEQYF
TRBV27	CASSPFGSTDTQYF
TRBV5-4	CASSLGVSGRGNEQYF
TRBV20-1	CSALYLRDHTF
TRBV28	CASSLTPSGTYEQYF
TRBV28	CASSWSGGDTDTQYF
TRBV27	CASSPRGPPYEQYF
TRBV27	CASSLLLAGGPNEQFF
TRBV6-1	CASSEPDRAMNTEAFF
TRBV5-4	CASSPVDSVDTQYF
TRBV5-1	CASSLAAQGYEQYF
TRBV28	CASNAFLARLSSYEQYF
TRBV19	CASSIGHSGSPDTQYF
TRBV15	CATSRESGELFF
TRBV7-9	CASSQQDLNTEAFF
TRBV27	CASSLGQSPTRELFF
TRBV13	CASSPGRGQGVYEQYF
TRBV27	CASSLTGNTYEQYF
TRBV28	CASSPTTGGVINNEKLFF
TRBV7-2	CASSLASPGLYYEQYF
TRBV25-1	CASSEIQGYGYTF
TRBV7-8	CASSLERGHTYEQYF
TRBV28	CASSLKLRAAEQYF
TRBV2	CASWVLGSETQYF
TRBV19	CASSGTVLEGNQPQHF
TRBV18	CASSPMGDLDTQYF
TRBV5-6	CASSLGLAGRYNEQFF
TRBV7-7	CASSPRDGYEQYF
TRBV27	CASSYGPRSQQYF
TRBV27	CASSFSPGSNQPQHF
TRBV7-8	CASSSWTGMETQYF
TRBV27	CASSLDVAGESGELFF
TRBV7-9	CASSPPGTAGEQYF
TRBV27	CASSSKLGQTPGYTF
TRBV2	CASNTRDPSYSTEAFF
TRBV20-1	CSALDTLEQYF
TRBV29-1	CSVAFGDYTDTQYF
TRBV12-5	CASGLVLLRAGGGQPQHF
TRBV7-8	CASSPHSGINTGELFF
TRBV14	CASSPRLAKNIQYF